This T cell receptor beta chain emerged from a study of T cell repertoires in cytomegalovirus infection. This clonotype has ten or more counts. The germline V gene encodes CDR1 SEHNR and CDR2 FQNEAQ (reference sequence). The germline V and J ends were trimmed by 1 base and 0 bases, with 4 bases remaining between them. This CDR3 comprises 14 residues. TCRdb independently ran MiXCR on the reads; one entry per CDR3 protein. The table lists fewer than 350,000 distinct CDR3 sequences, roughly a sixth of them singletons. The source material was PBMCs. V and J are TRBV7-9 and TRBJ1-5; D unclear. The source is a human donor in good health (CMV status not recorded). Some clones in this sample may be carry-over from other donors' samples. The CDR3 sequence is CASSLDYSNQPQHF. The CDR3 nucleotides read TGTGCCAGCAGCTTAGACTATAGCAATCAGCCCCAGCATTTT.